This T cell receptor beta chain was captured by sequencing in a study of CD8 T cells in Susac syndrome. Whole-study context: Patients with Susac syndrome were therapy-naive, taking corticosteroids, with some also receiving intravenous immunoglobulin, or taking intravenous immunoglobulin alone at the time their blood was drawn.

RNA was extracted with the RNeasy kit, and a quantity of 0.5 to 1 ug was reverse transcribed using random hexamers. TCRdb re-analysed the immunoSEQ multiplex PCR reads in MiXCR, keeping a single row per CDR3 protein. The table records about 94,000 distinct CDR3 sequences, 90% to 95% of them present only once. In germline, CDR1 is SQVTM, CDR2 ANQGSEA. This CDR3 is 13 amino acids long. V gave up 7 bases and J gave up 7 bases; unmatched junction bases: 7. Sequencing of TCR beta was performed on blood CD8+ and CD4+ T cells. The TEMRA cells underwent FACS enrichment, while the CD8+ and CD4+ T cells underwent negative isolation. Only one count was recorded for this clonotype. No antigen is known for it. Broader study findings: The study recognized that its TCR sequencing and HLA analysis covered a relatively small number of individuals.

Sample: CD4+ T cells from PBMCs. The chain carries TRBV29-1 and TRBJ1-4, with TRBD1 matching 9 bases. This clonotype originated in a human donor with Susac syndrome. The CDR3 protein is CSARDRVTEKLFF. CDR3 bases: TGCAGCGCCCGGGACAGGGTAACTGAAAAACTGTTTTTT.